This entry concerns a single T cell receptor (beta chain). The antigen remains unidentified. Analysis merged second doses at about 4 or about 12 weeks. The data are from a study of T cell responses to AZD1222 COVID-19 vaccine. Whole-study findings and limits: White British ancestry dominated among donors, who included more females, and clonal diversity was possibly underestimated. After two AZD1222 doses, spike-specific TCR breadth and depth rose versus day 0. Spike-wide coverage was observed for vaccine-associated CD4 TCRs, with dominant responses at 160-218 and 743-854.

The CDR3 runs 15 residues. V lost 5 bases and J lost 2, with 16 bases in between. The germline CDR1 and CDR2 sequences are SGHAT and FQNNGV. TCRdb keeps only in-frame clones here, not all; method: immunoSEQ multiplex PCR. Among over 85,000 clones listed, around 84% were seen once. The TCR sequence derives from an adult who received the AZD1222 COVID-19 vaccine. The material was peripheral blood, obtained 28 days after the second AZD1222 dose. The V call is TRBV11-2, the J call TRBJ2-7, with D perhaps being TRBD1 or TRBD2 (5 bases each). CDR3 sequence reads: CASSATGTLPYEQYF. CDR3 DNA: TGTGCCAGCAGCGCCACCGGGACCCTACCCTACGAGCAGTACTTC.